This TCR beta chain derives from a study of read filtering for tumor transcriptome and immune sequencing. Overall study results and limits: This fraction held mixed bone marrow immune cells after CD138-negative sorting.

This library used 300 to 500 ng RNA and molecular barcoded adaptors spanning alpha/delta and beta/gamma chains. One entry per CDR3 protein, called by TCRdb with MiXCR from the reads. The data show about 10,000 distinct CDR3 sequences, approximately 16% seen once. This clonotype has ten or more counts. The target antigen is unknown. The source is a donor at least 40 years old with multiple myeloma. What was sequenced was a population of CD138-negative cells sorted from bone marrow.

The CDR3 DNA is TGTGCCAGCAGTCCTCGGACAGGCCAACTCAGCTCTGGAAACACCATATATTTT. It is translated as CASSPRTGQLSSGNTIYF. The chain recombines TRBV12-3 or TRBV12-4 with TRBJ1-3, with 7 bases that match TRBD1. This CDR3 has 18 residues. The V and J ends lost 5 bases and 0 bases, in that order; junction bases with no gene match: 13.